The clone carrying this TCR beta chain was recorded a few times. The V gene end was trimmed by 7 bases and the J gene end by 1 base; junction bases not matched to a gene: 8. CDR3 length equals 14 residues. Per germline, CDR1 SGHRS and CDR2 YFSETQ. These data originate in a study of blood T cell repertoires in COVID-19. Study-level information: Sites across the United States, Italy and Spain contributed samples from acute and convalescent COVID-19. T cells, B-cell-depleted T cells, or PBMCs supplied cDNA or gDNA.

Profiled with immunoSEQ multiplex PCR; TCRdb holds only in-frame clones, not every one. Of tens of thousands of clones in the sample, 75% to 90% are singletons; the top ten hold 3% to 3.5%. The chain links TRBV5-1 to TRBJ2-7, with 7 bases matching TRBD1. The sequence derives from a human donor in a cohort sampled during active COVID-19. Sequenced sample: peripheral blood. The CDR3 sequence is CASGNDRASYEQYF. The CDR3 DNA reads TGCGCCAGCGGAAATGACAGGGCATCCTACGAGCAGTACTTC. Full variable domain (remainder filled in from reference TRBV5-1 and TRBJ2-7): KAGVTQTPRYLIKTRGQQVTLSCSPISGHRSVSWYQQTPGQGLQFLFEYFSETQRNKGNFPGRFSGRQFSNSRSEMNVSTLELGDSALYLCASGNDRASYEQYFGPGTRLTVT.